The rows below give T cell receptor beta chains drawn from one sample of a study of blood T cell repertoires in COVID-19. Sequencing was performed with immunoSEQ multiplex PCR; in TCRdb, only in-frame clones are kept and a portion is missing. The sample holds tens of thousands of clones, 75% to 85% seen once. The sequencing input was peripheral blood. These receptor sequences come from a man younger than 45 with COVID-19, enrolled during active disease. Both conserved end residues are part of each CDR3. The D gene is left open where the match is weak. Not all rows give a size; the values are once, few, many and, for expanded clones, a class.

V	size	D	J	DNA	CDR3
TRBV5-6	NA	NA	TRBJ2-6	TGTGCCAGCAGCCTTCCCTACAGCTCTGGGGCCAACGTCCTGACTTTC	CASSLPYSSGANVLTF
TRBV29-1	NA	TRBD2	TRBJ2-1	TGCAGCGTTGAACCAGCGGGAACTCTTCTCGGGAATGAGCAGTTCTTC	CSVEPAGTLLGNEQFF
TRBV11-1	once	NA	TRBJ2-2	TGTGCCAGCAGCTTACCACGGCAGGACACCGGGGAGCTGTTTTTT	CASSLPRQDTGELFF
TRBV28	few	TRBD1	TRBJ2-3	TGTGCCAGCAGTCGAGGGACAGGGAGCACAGATACGCAGTATTTT	CASSRGTGSTDTQYF
TRBV10-3	NA	TRBD2	TRBJ2-5	TGTGCCATCAGTGAACTCCTGGGACTAGCGGTTACTGAGACCCAGTACTTC	CAISELLGLAVTETQYF
TRBV21-1	NA	NA	TRBJ2-3	TGTGCCAGCAGCAAACGACCACCGATACTTCGGACAGGGGGAACAGATACGCAGTATTTT	CASSKRPPILRTGGTDTQYF
TRBV7-6	NA	NA	TRBJ2-7	TGTGCCAGCAGCTCATCCGCCGACATCGACTCCTACGAGCAGTACTTC	CASSSSADIDSYEQYF
TRBV3-1/TRBV3-2	NA	NA	TRBJ2-5	TGTGCCAGCAGCCAACACTCGGGGATCCAAGAGACCCAGTACTTC	CASSQHSGIQETQYF
TRBV10-2	NA	NA	TRBJ1-2	TGCGCCAGCAGTGAGAGGGGATTGAACTATGGCTACACCTTC	CASSERGLNYGYTF
TRBV5-6	NA	TRBD2	TRBJ2-7	TGTGCCAGCAGCCGGGGGGGCGCAAAACCCTACGAGCAGTACTTC	CASSRGGAKPYEQYF